The 21 T cell receptor beta chains given below trace back to one sample, sequenced in a study of graft-versus-host responses after intestinal transplantation. TCRdb's copy holds only in-frame clones and misses some; the assay was immunoSEQ multiplex PCR. The sample holds about 73,000 clones; 90% are singletons and the top ten take roughly 4%. Their antigens remain unidentified. The sample here was unstimulated CD8+ T cells sorted from spleen or lymph node cells, taken before transplant. The source of these receptors is a human donor who was the organ donor for an intestinal transplant.

This chain connects TRBV27 to TRBJ2-3, with TRBD2 matching 12 bases. Trimming at V came to 5 bases and at J to 6 bases, leaving 3 bases not matched to a gene. This CDR3 spans 14 amino acids. Looked up from germline, CDR1 is MNHEY and CDR2 is SMNVEV (reference sequence). The DNA for the CDR3 is TGTGCCAGCAGTCTAGCGGGGGGGTCGGATACGCAGTATTTT. Translated: CASSLAGGSDTQYF.

The chain joins TRBV9 to TRBJ1-6; D gene unclear. The germline CDR1 and CDR2 sequences are SGDLS and YYNGEE. CDR3 length equals 13 residues. V dropped 3 bases and J dropped 6 bases, with 7 bases sitting between them. Here the CDR3 reads CASSARLNSPLHF. As DNA, the CDR3 is TGTGCCAGCAGCGCCCGTCTTAATTCACCCCTCCACTTT.

The rearrangement links TRBV4-3 to TRBJ2-5; D is perhaps TRBD2 (7 bases). The V and J ends lost 3 bases and 5 bases respectively, with 16 bases between them. The CDR3 totals 15 residues. The germline V gene encodes CDR1 LGHNA and CDR2 YSLEER. The chain's CDR3 is CASSQEGGPSETQYF. In nucleotides, the CDR3 is TGCGCCAGCAGCCAGGAGGGGGGGCCGTCGGAGACCCAGTACTTC.

V is TRBV4-3 and J is TRBJ1-2; 9 nucleotides match TRBD1. The germline V gene has CDR1 LGHNA and CDR2 YSLEER. Trimming at V came to 1 base and at J to 6 bases, leaving 9 bases not matched to a gene. This CDR3 has 16 amino acids. The CDR3 loop is CASSQVIRDRGNGYTF. Here the CDR3 DNA reads TGCGCCAGCAGCCAAGTGATCCGAGACAGGGGGAATGGCTACACCTTC.

The rearrangement uses TRBV7-6 and TRBJ2-7, with D perhaps matching TRBD1 (6 bases). The CDR3 has 13 amino acids. CDR1 is SGHVS, CDR2 FNYEAQ, per germline. V lost 2 bases, J lost 4 bases, and 9 bases lay in between. CDR3 region: CASSLIQGYEQYV. CDR3 bases: TGTGCCAGCAGCTTAATACAGGGATACGAGCAGTACGTC.

V is TRBV19 and J is TRBJ2-5; 7 nucleotides align to TRBD1. The CDR3 length is 13 residues. V gave up 9 bases and J gave up 3 bases; unmatched junction bases: 7. The germline gives CDR1 LNHDA, CDR2 SQIVND (reference sequence). The CDR3 sequence: CASTGTEKETQYF. For the CDR3, the DNA is TGTGCCAGCACCGGGACAGAGAAAGAGACCCAGTACTTC.

The chain employs TRBV4-3 and TRBJ2-5; 11 bases map to TRBD2. Trimming at V came to 3 bases and at J to 1 base, leaving 10 bases not matched to a gene. Per the germline V gene, CDR1 is LGHNA and CDR2 is YSLEER. The CDR3 spans 18 residues. The CDR3 nucleotides read TGCGCCAGCAGCCAGGAATACGGGACTAGCGGACCCCAAGAGACCCAGTACTTC. Protein: CASSQEYGTSGPQETQYF.

The rearrangement links TRBV5-1 to TRBJ2-1; D uncertain. Germline V gene sequence: CDR1 SGHRS, CDR2 YFSETQ. Trimming shortened V by 0 bases and J by 12 bases, and 13 bases separated the two germline ends. The CDR3 totals 13 residues. DNA of the CDR3: TGCGCCAGCAGCTTGGCCCCTAATATTGGGCAGTTCTTC. Amino acid sequence: CASSLAPNIGQFF.

The chain links TRBV10-1 to TRBJ1-1; the D is unclear. The CDR3 contains 12 residues. The germline V and J ends were trimmed by 3 bases and 10 bases, with 12 bases remaining between them. Germline CDR1 WNHNN, CDR2 SYGVQD (reference sequence). The CDR3 sequence: CASSDHRDSAFF. The CDR3 DNA is TGCGCCAGCAGTGATCACCGAGATTCAGCTTTCTTT.

The chain joins TRBV27 to TRBJ2-7; D possibly corresponds to TRBD1 (6 bases). This CDR3 is built from 12 residues. Trimming left V 8 bases short and J 5 bases short, with 13 bases between. CDR1 is MNHEY, CDR2 SMNVEV, per germline (reference sequence). The CDR3 region is CASGQGNHEQYV. The CDR3 bases are TGTGCCAGCGGTCAGGGGAACCACGAGCAGTACGTC.

The chain combines TRBV20-1 with TRBJ2-4; a weak D match, TRBD2 (6 bases). The V gene's germline CDR1 is DFQATT and CDR2 SNEGSKA (reference sequence). The V end was cut by 3 bases, the J end by 8 bases, with 8 bases between. The CDR3 totals 11 residues. The CDR3 nucleotides are TGCAGTGCTAGTCGGGGGTACATTCAGTACTTC. Its protein is CSASRGYIQYF.

This clone appeared a single time. The V and J genes are TRBV28 and TRBJ1-2, with D perhaps matching TRBD1 (6 bases). Trimming removed 5 bases from V and 9 bases from J, with 16 bases in between. Germline CDR1 MDHEN, CDR2 SYDVKM. This CDR3 has 13 residues. CDR3 residues: CASSETGNPRYTF. In DNA, the CDR3 is TGTGCCAGCAGTGAAACAGGGAACCCTCGCTACACCTTC.

The V call is TRBV19, the J call TRBJ2-1; 7 bases match TRBD1. The germline V gene has CDR1 LNHDA and CDR2 SQIVND (reference sequence). The V gene end was trimmed by 6 bases and the J gene end by 3 bases; junction bases not matched to a gene: 5. The length of the CDR3 is 14 residues. CDR3 DNA: TGTGCCAGTAGAGTGACAGGGAACTACAATGAGCAGTTCTTC. Translating it yields CASRVTGNYNEQFF.

The gene calls are TRBV27 and TRBJ2-3, with 9 bases identical to TRBD1. V trimming: 7 bases; J trimming: 3 bases; junction bases outside the gene matches: 14. This CDR3 has 17 residues. The germline V gene has CDR1 MNHEY and CDR2 SMNVEV (reference sequence). The CDR3 protein is CASTSPRTGALTDTQYF. For the CDR3, the DNA is TGTGCCAGCACCAGTCCGCGGACAGGGGCGTTGACAGATACGCAGTATTTT.

Only a few counts were recorded for this clone. The rearrangement uses TRBV7-9 and TRBJ2-3, with D uncertain. Trimming took 5 bases from V and 6 from J, leaving 12 bases between them. This CDR3 has 13 amino acids. CDR1 SEHNR and CDR2 FQNEAQ come from the germline V gene (reference sequence). The CDR3 DNA is TGTGCCAGCAGCGAAACAGCTTCGGATACGCAGTATTTT. This sequence encodes CASSETASDTQYF.

The gene calls are TRBV27 and TRBJ2-7, with 8 bases that match TRBD1. Losses at the gene ends were 0 bases for V and 0 bases for J; bases not matched to a gene: 4. The CDR3 sequence is 16 residues long. Germline lookup yields CDR1 MNHEY and CDR2 SMNVEV (reference sequence). The DNA for the CDR3 is TGTGCCAGCAGTTTATCGAGGACAGGGCTCTCCTACGAGCAGTACGTC. Translated: CASSLSRTGLSYEQYV.

The genes are TRBV11-2 and TRBJ1-2; no clear D. Germline CDR1 SGHAT, CDR2 FQNNGV. V was pared by 1 base and J by 2 bases, with 5 bases between. This CDR3 spans 13 amino acids. CDR3 DNA: TGTGCCAGCAGCTTAGCGGGGAACTATGGCTACACCTTC. Translating gives CASSLAGNYGYTF.

This chain joins TRBV5-4 and TRBJ1-4, with D possibly being TRBD1 (6 bases). The CDR3 sequence is 16 residues long. The ends were cut back, 0 bases at V and 5 bases at J, with 14 bases in the middle. CDR1 is SGHNT, CDR2 YYREEE, per germline (reference sequence). The CDR3 sequence: CASSLVEAGENEKLFF. For the CDR3, the DNA is TGTGCCAGCAGCTTGGTTGAGGCAGGGGAAAATGAAAAACTGTTTTTT.

The chain couples TRBV28 to TRBJ1-1, with TRBD1 matching over 9 bases. CDR3 length equals 16 residues. V lost 2 bases to trimming and J lost 6 bases; unmatched junction nucleotides: 10. CDR1 and CDR2 (germline): MDHEN, SYDVKM. The DNA for the CDR3 is TGTGCCAGCAGTTTAGGGGGAGGGACAGGGCGTCCTGAAGCTTTCTTT. Translating gives CASSLGGGTGRPEAFF.

The chain has TRBV11-2 and TRBJ1-2; D not resolved. CDR1 and CDR2 from the germline V gene are SGHAT and FQNNGV. The CDR3 length is 14 residues. V shed 4 bases and J shed 8 bases, with 17 bases lying between them. This CDR3 is CASSSRGVPWGYTF. For the CDR3, the DNA is TGTGCCAGCAGCTCAAGAGGTGTACCATGGGGCTACACCTTC. Drawing the rest from reference TRBV11-2 and TRBJ1-2, the complete variable domain is EAGVAQSPRYKIIEKRQSVAFWCNPISGHATLYWYQQILGQGPKLLIQFQNNGVVDDSQLPKDRFSAERLKGVDSTLKIQPAKLEDSAVYLCASSSRGVPWGYTFGSGTRLTVV.

The chain carries TRBV6-1 and TRBJ2-1; 7 bases line up with TRBD1. Trimming took 8 bases from V and 3 from J; bases not matched to a gene: 4. The CDR3 loop spans 13 amino acids. Germline V gene lookup returns CDR1 MNHNS and CDR2 SASEGT. CDR3 sequence: CASGRDSYNEQFF. DNA of the CDR3: TGTGCCAGCGGTCGGGACAGCTACAATGAGCAGTTCTTC.